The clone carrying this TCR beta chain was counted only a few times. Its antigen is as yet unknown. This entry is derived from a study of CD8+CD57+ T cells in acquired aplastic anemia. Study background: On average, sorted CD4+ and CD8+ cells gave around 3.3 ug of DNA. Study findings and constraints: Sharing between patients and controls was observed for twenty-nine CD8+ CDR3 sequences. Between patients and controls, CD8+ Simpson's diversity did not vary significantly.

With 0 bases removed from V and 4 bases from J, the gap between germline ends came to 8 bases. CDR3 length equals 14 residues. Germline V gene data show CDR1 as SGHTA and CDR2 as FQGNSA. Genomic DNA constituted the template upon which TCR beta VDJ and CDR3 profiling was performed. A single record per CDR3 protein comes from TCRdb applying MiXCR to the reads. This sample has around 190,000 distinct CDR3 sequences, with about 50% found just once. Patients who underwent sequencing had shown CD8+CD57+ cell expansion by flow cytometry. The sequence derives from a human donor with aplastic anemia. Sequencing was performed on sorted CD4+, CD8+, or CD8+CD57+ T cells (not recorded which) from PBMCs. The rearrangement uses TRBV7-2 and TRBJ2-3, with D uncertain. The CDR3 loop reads CASSLARAADTQYF. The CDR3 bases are TGTGCCAGCAGCTTAGCGCGAGCCGCAGATACGCAGTATTTT.